Below are 3 T cell receptor beta chains sequenced from a single sample in a study of graft-versus-host responses after intestinal transplantation. The data were produced by immunoSEQ multiplex PCR, yet TCRdb's version contains in-frame clones alone and is incomplete. The sample includes about 63,000 clones, 89% of them seen just once. Grafts had their tissue processed, releasing intraepithelial and lamina propria lymphocytes. Sample: ileum tissue, taken 350 to 400 days after transplant. Receptors were obtained from a human patient who received an intestinal transplant, so some T cells may come from the graft donor.

The genes are TRBV2 and TRBJ2-4; D unresolved. The V end lost 4 bases, the J end lost 0 bases, and 25 bases lay between the germline ends. Germline CDR1 is SNHLY and CDR2 is FYNNEI. There are 20 residues in the CDR3. The CDR3 coding sequence is TGTGCCAGCAGTGGGTCCCAAGGAGATATGACCCTCCTAGCCAAAAACATTCAGTACTTC. Translation: CASSGSQGDMTLLAKNIQYF.

J is TRBJ2-1 and V is TRBV6-6, with D tentatively TRBD1 (5 bases). Trimming removed 5 bases from V and 5 bases from J, with 19 bases in between. The CDR3 covers 16 residues. Germline CDR1 MNHNY, CDR2 SVGAGI (reference sequence). The CDR3 nucleotides are TGTGCCAGCAGTCGTCAGGGCTCCTTCAGCAACAATGAGCAGTTCTTC. Its translation is CASSRQGSFSNNEQFF.

This clone was observed a handful of times. The chain has TRBV6-4 and TRBJ2-1, with TRBD2 matching over 11 bases. The length of the CDR3 is 15 residues. Germline V gives CDR1 MRHNA, CDR2 SNTAGT. J lost 6 bases, V lost 6 bases, and 7 bases had no gene match. This chain's CDR3 is CASRPGLADSNEQFF. The CDR3 nucleotides read TGTGCCAGCAGACCGGGACTAGCGGACTCCAATGAGCAGTTCTTC.